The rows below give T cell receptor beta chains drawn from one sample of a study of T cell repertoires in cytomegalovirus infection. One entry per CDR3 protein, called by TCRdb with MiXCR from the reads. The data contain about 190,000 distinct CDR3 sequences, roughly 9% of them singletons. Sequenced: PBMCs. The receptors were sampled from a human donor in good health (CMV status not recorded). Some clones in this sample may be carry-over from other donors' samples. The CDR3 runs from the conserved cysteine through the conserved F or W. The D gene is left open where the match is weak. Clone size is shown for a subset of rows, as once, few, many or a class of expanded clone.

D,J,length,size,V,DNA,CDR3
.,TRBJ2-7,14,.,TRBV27,TGTGCCAGCAGACTAAGGCAGGGGTCCTACGAGCAGTACTTC,CASRLRQGSYEQYF
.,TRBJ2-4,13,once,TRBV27,TGTGCCAGCAAGGTTTCGGCCAAAAACATTCAGTACTTC,CASKVSAKNIQYF
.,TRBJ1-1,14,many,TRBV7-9,TGTGCCAGCAGCTTAGACACGGGAAGCACTGAAGCTTTCTTT,CASSLDTGSTEAFF
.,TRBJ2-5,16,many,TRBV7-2,TGTGCCAGCAGCTTCAACACCAGGGGTGAGCGAGAGACCCAGTACTTC,CASSFNTRGERETQYF
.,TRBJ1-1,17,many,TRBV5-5,TGTGCCAGCAGCCTAATTGGGGCAGCTAGAATGAACACTGAAGCTTTCTTT,CASSLIGAARMNTEAFF
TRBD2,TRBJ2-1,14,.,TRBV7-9,TGTGCCAGCCTACTAGCGGGGGGAAACAATGAGCAGTTCTTC,CASLLAGGNNEQFF
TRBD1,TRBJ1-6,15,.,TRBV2,TGTGCCAGCAGTGAAGCACGACAGGGGAATTCACCCCTCCACTTT,CASSEARQGNSPLHF
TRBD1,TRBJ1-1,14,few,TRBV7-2,TGTGCCAGCAGCTCGGACAGGGTTCGCACTGAAGCTTTCTTT,CASSSDRVRTEAFF
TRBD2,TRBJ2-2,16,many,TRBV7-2,TGTGCCAGCAGCTTAAGTAGCGGGGGGGTAACCGGGGAGCTGTTTTTT,CASSLSSGGVTGELFF
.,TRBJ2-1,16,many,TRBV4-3,TGCGCCAGCAGCCAAGAATTGTCTTACGTCTACAATGAGCAGTTCTTC,CASSQELSYVYNEQFF
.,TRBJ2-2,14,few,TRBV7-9,TGTGCCAGCAGCTTAGTTATCGGGATAGGGGAGCTGTTTTTT,CASSLVIGIGELFF
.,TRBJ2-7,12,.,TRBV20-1,TGCAGTGCTGAATCCTCTAGGTACGAGCAGTACTTC,CSAESSRYEQYF
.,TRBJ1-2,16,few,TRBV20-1,TGCAGTGCTAACGGGGGGAGCAGGCAGAGAAACTATGGCTACACCTTC,CSANGGSRQRNYGYTF
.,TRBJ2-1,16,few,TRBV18,TGTGCCAGCTCACCTTTGGGACTCGGAGATTACAATGAGCAGTTCTTC,CASSPLGLGDYNEQFF
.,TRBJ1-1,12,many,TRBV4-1,TGCGCCAGCAGCCAGCCACCCAGTGGAGCTTTCTTT,CASSQPPSGAFF
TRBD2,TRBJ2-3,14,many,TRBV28,TGTGCCAGCAACGGACTAGCGAGCACAGATACGCAGTATTTT,CASNGLASTDTQYF
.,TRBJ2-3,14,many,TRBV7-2,TGTGCCAGCGGCCCCTCGCGACTGGCAGATACGCAGTATTTT,CASGPSRLADTQYF
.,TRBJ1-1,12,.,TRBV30,TGTGCCTGGAGGACGCTGAACACTGAAGCTTTCTTT,CAWRTLNTEAFF
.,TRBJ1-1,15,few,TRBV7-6,TGTGTCAGCCTCCGAATGGGCTCAGGAAACACTGAAGCTTTCTTT,CVSLRMGSGNTEAFF
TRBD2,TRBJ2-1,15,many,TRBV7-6,TGTGCCAGCAGCTCTACTAGCGGGAGGTTGAATGAGCAGTTCTTC,CASSSTSGRLNEQFF
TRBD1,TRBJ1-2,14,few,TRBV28,TGTGCCAGCAGTTCCGAGGGAAGGGGGCCCGGCTACACCTTC,CASSSEGRGPGYTF
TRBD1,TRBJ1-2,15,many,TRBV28,TGTGCCAGCAGTTTTCTCGGCAGGGGGTTGGTTGGCTACACCTTC,CASSFLGRGLVGYTF
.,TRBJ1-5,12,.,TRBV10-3,TGTGCCATCAGTGACGGCAATCAGCCCCAGCATTTT,CAISDGNQPQHF
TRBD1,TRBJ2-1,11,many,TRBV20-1,TGCAGTGTACAGGGGGAAAATGAGCAGTTCTTC,CSVQGENEQFF
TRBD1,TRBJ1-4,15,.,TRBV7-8,TGTGCCAGCAGCTTAGAGGGACAGGAAGATGAAAAACTGTTTTTT,CASSLEGQEDEKLFF
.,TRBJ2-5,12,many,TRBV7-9,TGTGCCAGCAGCTTCCGGGATAGGACCCAGTACTTC,CASSFRDRTQYF
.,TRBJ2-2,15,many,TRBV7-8,TGTGCCAGCAGCTTAGCAGTCCTTAACACCGGGGAGCTGTTTTTT,CASSLAVLNTGELFF
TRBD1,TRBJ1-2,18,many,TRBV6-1,TGTGCCAGCAGTGAGAACGAATATGGGACAGGGCTTAACTATGGCTACACCTTC,CASSENEYGTGLNYGYTF
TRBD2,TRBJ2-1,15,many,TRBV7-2,TGTGCCAGCAGCCCCGAACTAGCGGGAGGCAATGAGCAGTTCTTC,CASSPELAGGNEQFF
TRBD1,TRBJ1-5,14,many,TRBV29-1,TGCAGCGTTGGGGACAGGGGGCACAATCAGCCCCAGCATTTT,CSVGDRGHNQPQHF
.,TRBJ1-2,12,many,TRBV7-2,TGTGCCAGCAGCCCCAAAGGAGGCCGGAGCACCTTC,CASSPKGGRSTF
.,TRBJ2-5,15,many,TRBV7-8,TGTGCCAGCAGCTTAATCGGTGTCAGGGAAGAGACCCAGTACTTC,CASSLIGVREETQYF
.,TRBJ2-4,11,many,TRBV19,TGTGCCAGTAGTATAGGACCAGGCCAGTACTTC,CASSIGPGQYF
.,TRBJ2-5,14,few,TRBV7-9,TGTGCCAGCAGCCTGTCAGAGTTCCAAGAGACCCAGTACTTC,CASSLSEFQETQYF
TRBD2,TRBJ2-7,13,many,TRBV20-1,TGCAGTGCTAGATCGCTAGCGGGAGCCGAGCAGTACTTC,CSARSLAGAEQYF
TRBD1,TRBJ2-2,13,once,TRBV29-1,TGCAGCGTCGACAGGGGGAACACCGGGGAGCTGTTTTTT,CSVDRGNTGELFF
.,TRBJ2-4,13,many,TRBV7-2,TGTGCCAGCAGCTTAATCCGTGGGGACATTCAGTACTTC,CASSLIRGDIQYF
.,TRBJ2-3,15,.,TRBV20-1,TGCAGTGCCGACGACACAGGGATATTCGAGGATACGCAGTATTTT,CSADDTGIFEDTQYF
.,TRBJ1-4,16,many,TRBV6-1,TGTGCCAGCAGTTCCTACGGGCAGGGCGGTCGGGAAAAACTGTTTTTT,CASSSYGQGGREKLFF
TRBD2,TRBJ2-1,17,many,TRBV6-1,TGTGCCAGCAGTTCCCTCTTTATAGCGGGGGGGCGGGGTGAGCAGTTCTTC,CASSSLFIAGGRGEQFF
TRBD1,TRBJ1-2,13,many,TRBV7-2,TGTGCCAGCAGCTTACAAGGACAGGGGGAAAACACCTTC,CASSLQGQGENTF
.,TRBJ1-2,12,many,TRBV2,TGTGCCAGCAGTGATATGGGGCGTGTCTACACCTTC,CASSDMGRVYTF
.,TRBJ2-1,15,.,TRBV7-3,TGTGCCAGCAGCCCGGGAGCGGGACAGTACAATGAGCAGTTCTTC,CASSPGAGQYNEQFF
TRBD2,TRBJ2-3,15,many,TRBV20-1,TGCAGTGCGAGATCACCCTCGGGACTAGCAGATACGCAGTATTTT,CSARSPSGLADTQYF
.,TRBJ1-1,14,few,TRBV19,TGTGCCAGTAGTATCAAGGCCATGGGGACTGAAGCTTTCTTT,CASSIKAMGTEAFF
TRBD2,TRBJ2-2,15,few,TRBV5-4,TGTGCCAGCAGCTTGAAGCGGGAGAACACCGGGGAGCTGTTTTTT,CASSLKRENTGELFF
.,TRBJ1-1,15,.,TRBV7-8,TGTGCCAGCAGCTTAACGAGGTTAATGAACACTGAAGCTTTCTTT,CASSLTRLMNTEAFF
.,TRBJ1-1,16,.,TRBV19,TGTGCCAGTAGTATAGTCGTAAGGGGACATAACACTGAAGCTTTCTTT,CASSIVVRGHNTEAFF
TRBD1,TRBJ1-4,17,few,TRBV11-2,TGTGCCAGCAGCCGTACAGAGGGGGCTGCAACTAATGAAAAACTGTTTTTT,CASSRTEGAATNEKLFF
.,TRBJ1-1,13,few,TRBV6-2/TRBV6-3,TGTGCCAGCACCGTCCGGGAGTCATCCATTGCTTTCTTT,CASTVRESSIAFF